This is a list of T cell receptor beta chains from one sample in a study of cytomegalovirus exposure and HLA in healthy donors. Here immunoSEQ multiplex PCR was the method, and the copy in TCRdb shows in-frame clones only, minus some. The sample consists of about 67,000 clones, approximately 81% of them appearing once. The sequenced sample consisted of PBMCs. These receptor sequences come from a woman aged 30 to 39 in good health and CMV-seronegative. Each CDR3 is given with its conserved first and last residue. D genes are given only for firm matches. Clone size appears in some rows only: once, few, many, or a class for an expanded clone.

TRBV19	.	TRBJ1-1	13	TRBD1	TGTGCCAGCAACAGGGGTTGGAACACTGAAGCTTTCTTT	CASNRGWNTEAFF
TRBV19	.	TRBJ1-1	14	.	TGTGCCAGTAGTATAGGTCGACAGGCCCTTGAAGCTTTCTTT	CASSIGRQALEAFF
TRBV9	.	TRBJ2-1	15	TRBD2	TGTGCCAGCAGCGTAGTCGGGACTAGCTACAATGAGCAGTTCTTC	CASSVVGTSYNEQFF
TRBV30	once	TRBJ1-1	13	TRBD1	TGTGCCTCTACGGGACAGGGGTACACTGAAGCTTTCTTT	CASTGQGYTEAFF
TRBV5-1	once	TRBJ2-1	13	TRBD2	TGCGCCAGCATGGGGACTAACTACAATGAGCAGTTCTTC	CASMGTNYNEQFF
TRBV20-1	.	TRBJ1-6	11	.	TGCAGTGCTAGAAACCGGGGGCCCCTCCACTTT	CSARNRGPLHF
TRBV7-8	.	TRBJ1-2	14	.	TGTGCCAGCAGCATCGAACAGGGTGTCTATGGCTACACCTTC	CASSIEQGVYGYTF
TRBV4-1	.	TRBJ1-1	15	TRBD1	TGCGCCAGCAGCCAAGATGCGGGACAGCTCACTGAAGCTTTCTTT	CASSQDAGQLTEAFF
TRBV28	few	TRBJ2-7	16	TRBD2	TGTGCCACCTTGGCTCTAGCGGGGGGGCGTTCCTACGAGCAGTACTTC	CATLALAGGRSYEQYF
TRBV21-1	.	TRBJ2-1	15	.	TGTGCCAGCAGCAACGGGAGCGGGGGGGACAATGAGCAGTTCTTC	CASSNGSGGDNEQFF
TRBV27	.	TRBJ2-7	16	TRBD1	TGTGCCAGCAGAAGTTTTCTGGACAGGGGGACTGGGGAGCAGTACTTC	CASRSFLDRGTGEQYF
TRBV2	.	TRBJ1-5	13	.	TGTGCCAGCAGTGAAGGGGGCTCAGGGCCCCAGCATTTT	CASSEGGSGPQHF
TRBV25-1	.	TRBJ1-2	13	.	TGTGCCAGCAGTGAATATCCAGGGTATGGCTACACCTTC	CASSEYPGYGYTF
TRBV10-2	.	TRBJ2-2	16	TRBD1	TGCGCCAGCAGTGAGTCACGGGACAGGAGTTCCGGGGAGCTGTTTTTT	CASSESRDRSSGELFF
TRBV11-2	.	TRBJ2-3	14	.	TGTGCCAGCAGCTTAGATCATGGGGGGTCCACGCAGTATTTT	CASSLDHGGSTQYF
TRBV7-9	.	TRBJ1-2	13	TRBD1	TGTGCCAGCAGCTCCGGACAGGGCGATGGCTACACCTTC	CASSSGQGDGYTF
TRBV19	.	TRBJ1-3	14	TRBD1	TGTGCCAGTAGAAAACCGGGACAGCCAAACACCATATATTTT	CASRKPGQPNTIYF
TRBV19	once	TRBJ1-2	12	.	TGTGCCAGTAGCAACAGGGAATATGGCTACACCTTC	CASSNREYGYTF
TRBV5-4	.	TRBJ2-2	15	TRBD1	TGTGCCAGCAGCCGTACAGGGGTAAACACCGGGGAGCTGTTTTTT	CASSRTGVNTGELFF
TRBV7-2	.	TRBJ1-6	15	.	TGTGCCAGCAGCTTAGCGCTCCAGGGGAGCTCACCCCTCCACTTT	CASSLALQGSSPLHF
TRBV7-8	.	TRBJ1-5	13	.	TGTGCCAGCAGCTTAATGGAGAATCAGCCCCAGCATTTT	CASSLMENQPQHF
TRBV5-1	.	TRBJ1-4	16	TRBD1	TGCGCCAGCAGCTCGGGACAGGGGCCCTCTGTTGAAAAACTGTTTTTT	CASSSGQGPSVEKLFF
TRBV4-1	.	TRBJ2-3	16	.	TGCGCCAGCAGCCAAGACGGGAGCGGGTACACAGATACGCAGTATTTT	CASSQDGSGYTDTQYF
TRBV5-1	.	TRBJ2-7	15	.	TGCGCCAGCAGCCCTACTACGGGATCGTCCTACGAGCAGTACTTC	CASSPTTGSSYEQYF
TRBV28	.	TRBJ1-2	12	.	TGTGCCAGCAGTGCGGACATTGATGGCTACACCTTC	CASSADIDGYTF
TRBV11-3	.	TRBJ1-1	11	TRBD1	TGTGCCAGCAGCCTGGGACAGGAAGCTTTCTTT	CASSLGQEAFF
TRBV19	once	TRBJ2-3	16	TRBD2	TGTGCCAGTAGTAGTGATAGCGGGGGCCGCACAGATACGCAGTATTTT	CASSSDSGGRTDTQYF
TRBV19	.	TRBJ2-7	14	.	TGTGCCAGTAGTATTGAGGGCTCAACCTACGAGCAGTACTTC	CASSIEGSTYEQYF
TRBV7-2	.	TRBJ2-5	14	.	TGTGCCAGCAGCTTAGGCCCCAGGGAAGAGACCCAGTACTTC	CASSLGPREETQYF